Detailed here is one T cell receptor (beta chain). Its cognate antigen is unknown. This sample is drawn from a study of early stage breast cancer tumors. Study in general: Most of the 16 invasive tumors were ER+, PR+ and HER2-.

Broader study findings: Compared with adjacent normal breast tissue, tumors showed approximately 2.5-fold greater T cell density and higher clonality. Enriched TCRB sequences shared across patients were mostly commonly generated sequences. Blood repertoires resembled normal breast more than tumor.

The germline gives CDR1 SGHDN, CDR2 FVKESK. This CDR3 region has 13 residues. With 0 bases removed from V and 9 bases from J, the gap between germline ends came to 9 bases. The method was immunoSEQ multiplex PCR; TCRdb's version includes in-frame clones alone and lacks a portion of them. The sample consists of approximately 19,000 clones, about 70% of them appearing once. The chain recombines TRBV14 with TRBJ2-1; no reliable D call. This receptor was obtained from a person aged 55 to 75 with breast cancer. Sequenced sample: blood. Written as DNA, the CDR3 is TGTGCCAGCAGCCAAGACCGGGTCGGTGAGCAGTTCTTC. It translates to CASSQDRVGEQFF.